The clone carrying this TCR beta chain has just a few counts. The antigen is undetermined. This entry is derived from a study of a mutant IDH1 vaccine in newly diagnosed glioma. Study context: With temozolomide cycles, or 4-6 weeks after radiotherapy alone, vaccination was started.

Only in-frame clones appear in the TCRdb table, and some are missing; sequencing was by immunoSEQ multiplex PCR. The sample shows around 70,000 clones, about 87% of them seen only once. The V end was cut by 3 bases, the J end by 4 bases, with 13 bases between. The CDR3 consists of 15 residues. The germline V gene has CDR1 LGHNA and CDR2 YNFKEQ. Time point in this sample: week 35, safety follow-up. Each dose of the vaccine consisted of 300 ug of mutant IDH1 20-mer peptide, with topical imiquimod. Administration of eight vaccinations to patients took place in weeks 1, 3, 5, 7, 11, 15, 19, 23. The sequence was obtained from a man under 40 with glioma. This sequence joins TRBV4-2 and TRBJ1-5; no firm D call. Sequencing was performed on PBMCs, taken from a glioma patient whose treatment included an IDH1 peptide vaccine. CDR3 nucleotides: TGTGCCAGCAGCCACCGCTTGGACGGGAATCAGCCCCAGCATTTT. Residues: CASSHRLDGNQPQHF.